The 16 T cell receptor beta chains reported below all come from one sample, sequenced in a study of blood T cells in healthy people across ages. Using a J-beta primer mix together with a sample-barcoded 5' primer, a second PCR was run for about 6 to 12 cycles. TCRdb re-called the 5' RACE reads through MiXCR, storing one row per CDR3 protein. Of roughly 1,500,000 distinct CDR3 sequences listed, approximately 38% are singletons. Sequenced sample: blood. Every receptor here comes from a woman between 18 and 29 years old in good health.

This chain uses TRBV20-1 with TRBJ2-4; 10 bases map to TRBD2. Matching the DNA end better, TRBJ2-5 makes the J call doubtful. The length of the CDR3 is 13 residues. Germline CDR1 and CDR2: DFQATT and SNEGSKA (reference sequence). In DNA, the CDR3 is TGCAGTGCTGGACTTAGCGGGGGGGAGACCCAGTACTTC. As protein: CSAGLSGGETQYF.

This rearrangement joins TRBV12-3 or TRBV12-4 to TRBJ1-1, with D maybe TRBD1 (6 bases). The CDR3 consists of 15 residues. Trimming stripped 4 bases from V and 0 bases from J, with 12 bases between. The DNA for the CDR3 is TGTGCCAGCAGTTCACCGGACAGAATGAACACTGAAGCTTTCTTT. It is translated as CASSSPDRMNTEAFF.

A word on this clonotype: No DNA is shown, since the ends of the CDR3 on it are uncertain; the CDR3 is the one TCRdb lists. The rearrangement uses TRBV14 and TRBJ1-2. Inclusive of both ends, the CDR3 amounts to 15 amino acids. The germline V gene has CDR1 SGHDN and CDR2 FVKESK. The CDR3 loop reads CASSSSGSGNYGYTF.

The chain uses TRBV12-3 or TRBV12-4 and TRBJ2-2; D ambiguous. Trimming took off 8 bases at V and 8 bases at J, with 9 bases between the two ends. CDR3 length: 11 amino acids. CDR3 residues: CASGPRGELFF. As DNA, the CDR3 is TGTGCCAGCGGACCCCGGGGGGAGCTGTTTTTT.

CDR3 region: CASNHSGTGEDYGYTF. The DNA of the CDR3 is TGCGCCAGCAACCATTCCGGGACAGGGGAGGACTATGGCTACACCTTC. The chain has TRBV5-1 and TRBJ1-2, with TRBD1 identical over 10 bases. Germline assignment: CDR1 SGHRS and CDR2 YFSETQ. After removal of 6 bases from V and 3 bases from J, the junction contained 11 bases not matched to a gene. The CDR3 is made up of 16 amino acids.

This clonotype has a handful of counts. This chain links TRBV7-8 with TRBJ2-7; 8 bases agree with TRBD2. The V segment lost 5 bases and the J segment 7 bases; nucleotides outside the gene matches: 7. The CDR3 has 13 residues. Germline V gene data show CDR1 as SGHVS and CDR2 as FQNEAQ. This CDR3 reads CASSAGLADEQYF. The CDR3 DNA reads TGTGCCAGCAGCGCCGGACTAGCCGATGAGCAGTACTTC. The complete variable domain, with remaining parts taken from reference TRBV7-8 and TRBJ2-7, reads GAGVSQSPRYKVAKRGQDVALRCDPISGHVSLFWYQQALGQGPEFLTYFQNEAQLDKSGLPSDRFFAERPEGSVSTLKIQRTQQEDSAVYLCASSAGLADEQYFGPGTRLTVT.

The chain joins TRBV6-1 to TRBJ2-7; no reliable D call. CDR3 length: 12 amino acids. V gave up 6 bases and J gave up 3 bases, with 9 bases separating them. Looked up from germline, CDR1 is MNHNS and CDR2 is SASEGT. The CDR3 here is CASRSDLYEQYF. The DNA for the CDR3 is TGTGCCAGCAGGTCGGACCTCTACGAGCAGTACTTC.

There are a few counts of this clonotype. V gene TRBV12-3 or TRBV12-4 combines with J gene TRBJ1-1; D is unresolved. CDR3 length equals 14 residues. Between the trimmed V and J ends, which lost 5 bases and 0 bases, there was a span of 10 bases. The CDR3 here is CASSPTVVNTEAFF. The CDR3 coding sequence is TGTGCCAGCAGTCCTACCGTCGTGAACACTGAAGCTTTCTTT.

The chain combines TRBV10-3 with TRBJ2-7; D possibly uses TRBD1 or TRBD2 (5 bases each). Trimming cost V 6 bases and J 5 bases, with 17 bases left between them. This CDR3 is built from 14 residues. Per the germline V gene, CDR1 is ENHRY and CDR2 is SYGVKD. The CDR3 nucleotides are TGTGCCATCAGACCGGGAAAGGGGAACCACGAGCAGTACTTC. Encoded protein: CAIRPGKGNHEQYF.

The CDR3 protein is CATSRVGRADTQYF. CDR3 coding DNA: TGTGCCACCAGCCGGGTAGGGAGGGCAGATACGCAGTATTTT. V gene TRBV15 combines with J gene TRBJ2-3; 7 bases align to TRBD2. The CDR3 length is 14 residues. V lost 5 bases to trimming and J lost 4 bases; unmatched junction nucleotides: 6. Per germline, CDR1 LNHNV and CDR2 YYDKDF (reference sequence).

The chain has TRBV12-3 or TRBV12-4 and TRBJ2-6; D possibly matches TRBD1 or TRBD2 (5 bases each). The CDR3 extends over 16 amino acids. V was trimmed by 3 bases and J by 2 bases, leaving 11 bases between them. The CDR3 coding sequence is TGTGCCAGCAGTTTCTTTGGGGGTGCTGGGGCCAACGTCCTGACTTTC. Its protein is CASSFFGGAGANVLTF.

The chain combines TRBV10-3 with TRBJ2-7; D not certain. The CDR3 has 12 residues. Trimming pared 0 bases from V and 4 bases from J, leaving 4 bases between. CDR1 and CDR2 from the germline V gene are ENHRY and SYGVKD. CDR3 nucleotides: TGTGCCATCAGTGAGTCAGAATACGAGCAGTACTTC. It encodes CAISESEYEQYF.

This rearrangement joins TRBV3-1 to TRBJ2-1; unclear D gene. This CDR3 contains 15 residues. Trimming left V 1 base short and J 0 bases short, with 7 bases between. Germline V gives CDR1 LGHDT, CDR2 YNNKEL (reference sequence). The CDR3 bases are TGTGCCAGCAGCCAAGCGTTGAGCTCCTACAATGAGCAGTTCTTC. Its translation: CASSQALSSYNEQFF.

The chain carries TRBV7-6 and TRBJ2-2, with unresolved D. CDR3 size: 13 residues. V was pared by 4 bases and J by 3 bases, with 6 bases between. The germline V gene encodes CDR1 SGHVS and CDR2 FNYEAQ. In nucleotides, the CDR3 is TGTGCCAGCAGCTCTAAATACACCGGGGAGCTGTTTTTT. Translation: CASSSKYTGELFF.

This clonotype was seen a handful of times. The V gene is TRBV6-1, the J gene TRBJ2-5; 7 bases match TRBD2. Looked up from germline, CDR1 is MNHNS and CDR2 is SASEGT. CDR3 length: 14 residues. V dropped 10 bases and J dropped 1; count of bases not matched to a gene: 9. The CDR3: CATWTRLLQETQYF. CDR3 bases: TGTGCCACCTGGACTAGATTACTCCAAGAGACCCAGTACTTC.

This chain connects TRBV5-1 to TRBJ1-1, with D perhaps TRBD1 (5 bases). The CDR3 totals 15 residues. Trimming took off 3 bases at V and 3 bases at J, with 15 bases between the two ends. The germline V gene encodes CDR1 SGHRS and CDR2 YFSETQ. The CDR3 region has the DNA TGCGCCAGCAGCTCCCGGGGCTCGTGGGACACTGAAGCTTTCTTT. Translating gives CASSSRGSWDTEAFF.